The next 21 T cell receptor delta chains were all read from a single sample in a study of gamma-delta T cells after stem cell transplantation. TCRdb reprocessed the RT-PCR reads using CATT. The table records thousands of delta-chain clones, more than 1% of them present only once. Sequencing was done on a sample of gamma-delta T cells. The receptors come from a human donor. It is not recorded whose cells these are; they may come from a transplant donor.

The sample holds a few counts of this clone. It is likely a read error: a sequence one base away is far more abundant. Other DNA sequences within the sample encode an identical CDR3. The rearrangement uses TRDV2 and TRDJ1; 13 nucleotides match TRDD3. The CDR3 spans 22 residues. Looked up from germline, CDR1 is GEAIGNYY and CDR2 is EKD. Here the CDR3 DNA reads TGTGCCTGTGACACCGTTTCGACTGGGGGATACGGCCCCCTGGTGTACACCGATAAACTAATCTTT. This codes for CACDTVSTGGYGPLVYTDKLIF.

To note about this clone: TCRdb shows a much larger clone's protein in place of this DNA's translation, and the two differ at residue 13, likely through a read error; the protein shown is translated from the DNA. The J gene is TRDJ3, the V gene TRDV2, with 11 nucleotides matching TRDD3. The CDR3 is 20 amino acids. Per the germline V gene, CDR1 is GEAIGNYY and CDR2 is EKD. CDR3 protein: CACDRVLGDKSSRDTRQMFF. CDR3 sequence (DNA): TGTGCCTGTGACCGTGTACTGGGGGATAAGAGCTCCCGGGACACCCGACAGATGTTTTTC.

This clone has more than one count but fewer than ten. A far larger clone is one base from this, pointing to a likely read error. The same CDR3 also results from other DNA sequences found in this sample. This sequence joins TRDV2 and TRDJ1; possibly TRDD3 for D (6 bases). Germline V lookup: CDR1 GEAIGNYY, CDR2 EKD. This CDR3 region has 16 residues. The CDR3 sequence: CACDIVSGEYTDKLIF. The CDR3 nucleotides are TGTGCTTGTGACATCGTTTCGGGGGAATACACCGATAAACTCATCTTT.

This clone was seen a handful of times. TCRdb's entry gives the protein of a much larger clone, which mismatches this DNA's translation at residue 7, likely from a read error; the protein reported here is translated from the DNA. The chain has TRDV3 and TRDJ1, with D perhaps TRDD3 (6 bases). V dropped 3 bases and J dropped 2 bases, with 28 bases sitting between them. This CDR3 has 18 residues. The V gene's germline CDR1 is TVYSNPD and CDR2 GDNSRS (reference sequence). The CDR3 is CALGIIARHRPATDKLIF. The CDR3 DNA is TGTGCCTTGGGGATTATAGCCCGACATCGCCCAGCAACCGATAAACTCATCTTT. Looking up the rest from reference TRDV3 and TRDJ1 gives the full variable domain: CDKVTQSSPDQTVASGSEVVLLCTYDTVYSNPDLFWYRIRPDYSFQFVFYGDNSRSEGADFTQGRFSVKHILTQKAFHLVISPVRTEDSATYYCALGIIARHRPATDKLIFGKGTRVTVEP.

As concerns this clone: TCRdb's protein for this DNA is that of a much larger clone and differs from the translation at residue 5, likely a read error; the protein shown is the DNA translation. The chain recombines TRDV2 with TRDJ1, with 10 bases that match TRDD3. Germline loops: CDR1 GEAIGNYY, CDR2 EKD. The CDR3 sequence is 17 residues long. V gave up 3 bases and J gave up 2 bases; unmatched junction bases: 11. DNA of the CDR3: TGTGCCTGTGACTGCCTGAGGGGGATACGCGGGACCGATAAACTCATCTTT. This codes for CACDCLRGIRGTDKLIF.

To note about this clone: Since a far larger clone is one base different, this is likely a read error. In the same sample, other DNA sequences code for this CDR3. The chain joins TRDV2 to TRDJ1; 9 nucleotides line up with TRDD3. The CDR3 loop spans 15 amino acids. Germline loops: CDR1 GEAIGNYY, CDR2 EKD. The CDR3 region is CACDSILGDTAKLIF. DNA for the CDR3: TGTGCCTGTGACTCTATACTGGGGGACACCGCTAAACTCATCTTT.

This clone was seen a few times. Only one base separates this from a far larger clonotype, so it likely reflects a read error. The sample holds other DNA sequences that translate to the same CDR3. The chain links TRDV2 to TRDJ1; 12 nucleotides match TRDD3. The CDR3 has 15 residues. After removal of 0 bases from V and 10 bases from J, the junction contained 8 bases not matched to a gene. From germline, CDR1 is GEAIGNYY and CDR2 EKD. DNA for the CDR3: TGTGCCTGTGACACCCTGGGGGATACGCACGAAATACTCATCTTT. Residues: CACDTLGDTHEILIF.

A word on this clone: A far more abundant clone sits one base away, making this likely a read error. The V call is TRDV2, the J call TRDJ1; 13 nucleotides agree with TRDD3. Germline-derived CDR1 and CDR2 are GEAIGNYY and EKD. The CDR3 is made up of 19 amino acids. As DNA, the CDR3 is TGTGCCTGTGACGCTCTACTGGGGGATACGCGAAATGAACCCGATAAACCCATCTTT. Its translation: CACDALLGDTRNEPDKPIF.

This clone came up a few times. The translation of this DNA and the TCRdb protein of a much larger clone differ at residue 12, probably owing to a read error; the protein shown here is translated from the DNA. The V call is TRDV2, the J call TRDJ1, with a weak D call TRDD3 (5 bases). V lost 0 bases and J 7 bases, leaving 26 bases between the germline ends. Germline CDR1 GEAIGNYY, CDR2 EKD. The CDR3 length is 18 residues. The CDR3: CACDTVADLSGNRGKLIF. The CDR3 DNA reads TGTGCCTGTGACACCGTTGCGGATTTATCGGGGAATCGGGGTAAACTCATCTTT.

Remarks on this clone: With only one base between it and a far larger clone, this is likely a read error. This CDR3 is also generated by other DNA sequences in the sample. This sequence joins TRDV2 and TRDJ1, with 7 bases that match TRDD3. The CDR3 runs to 15 residues. After removal of 1 base from V and 0 bases from J, the junction contained 4 bases not matched to a gene. Germline CDR1 GEAIGNYY, CDR2 EKD. The CDR3 loop reads CACDTLGIYTDKLIF. The CDR3 DNA reads TGTGCCTGTGACACTCTGGGGATATACACCGATAAACTCATCTTT.

In its sample, this clone was seen a few times. TCRdb attributes to this sequence the protein of a much larger clone, which differs from the DNA translation at residue 10; a read error is likely, and the protein displayed is translated from the DNA. The chain carries TRDV2 and TRDJ1; TRDD3 matches 7 bases. Per germline, CDR1 GEAIGNYY and CDR2 EKD. V lost 2 bases to trimming and J lost 3 bases; unmatched junction nucleotides: 14. CDR3 length: 17 amino acids. CDR3 loop: CACDIIGLGGVSDKLIF. For the CDR3, the DNA is TGTGCCTGTGACATAATAGGGCTGGGGGGGGTCTCCGATAAACTCATCTTT.

There are a few counts of this clone. This probably arose from a read error, given a far larger clone one base away. The sample has other DNA sequences that encode this CDR3 too. The chain couples TRDV2 to TRDJ1; the D is unclear. CDR1 and CDR2 (germline): GEAIGNYY, EKD. This CDR3 contains 15 residues. The CDR3 DNA follows: TGTGCCTGTGACACCGTGGGTCAACACACTGATAAACTCATCTTT. It specifies CACDTVGQHTDKLIF.

Regarding this clone: A far larger clone is off by one base, so a read error is likely. V and J are TRDV2 and TRDJ1; 10 positions agree with TRDD3. The CDR3 is 19 residues long. Germline V gene data show CDR1 as GEAIGNYY and CDR2 as EKD. CDR3 loop: CARDTVLGDNTKDTDKLIF. The CDR3 DNA reads as TGTGCCCGTGACACCGTCCTGGGGGATAACACGAAAGACACCGATAAACTCATCTTT.

There are a few counts of this clone. TCRdb lists the protein of a much larger clone for this DNA, which differs at residue 16, so this is likely a read error; the protein given here is translated from the DNA itself. This rearrangement joins TRDV2 to TRDJ1; D unresolved. The CDR3 covers 18 residues. Germline-derived CDR1 and CDR2 are GEAIGNYY and EKD. The CDR3 is CACETVPSGTQYTDKPIF. In DNA form, the CDR3 reads TGTGCCTGTGAAACGGTACCGTCAGGGACCCAATACACCGATAAACCCATCTTT.

As concerns this clone: With only one base between it and a far larger clone, this is likely a read error. This chain links TRDV2 with TRDJ3; 8 bases agree with TRDD3. The CDR3 covers 19 residues. Germline V CDR1 and CDR2: GEAIGNYY, EKD. The chain's CDR3 is CACGTATGGISWDTRQMFF. CDR3 DNA: TGTGCCTGTGGCACCGCAACTGGGGGTATTTCCTGGGACACCCGACAGATGTTTTTC.

There are a few counts of this clone. The protein held in TCRdb is that of a much larger clone and does not match this DNA's translation at residue 9, likely because of a read error; the protein shown is translated from the DNA. CDR3 sequence (DNA): TGTGCCTGTGACACCGTGAATACTCCCGATAAACTCATCTTT. Amino acid sequence: CACDTVNTPDKLIF. The V and J genes are TRDV2 and TRDJ1; D call uncertain. V dropped 0 bases and J dropped 3 bases, with 10 bases sitting between them. The CDR3 sequence is 14 residues long. CDR1 is GEAIGNYY and CDR2 is EKD in the germline V gene.

This clone was observed a handful of times. The protein held in TCRdb is that of a much larger clone and does not match this DNA's translation at residue 14, likely because of a read error; the protein shown is translated from the DNA. CDR3 loop: CALGELGPSYVRGADKLIF. CDR3 nucleotide sequence: TGTGCTCTTGGGGAACTTGGTCCTTCCTACGTTAGGGGAGCCGATAAACTCATCTTT. This chain uses TRDV1 with TRDJ1, with TRDD2 matching over 9 bases. Germline CDR1 reads TSWWSYY; CDR2 reads QGS. The V and J ends lost 0 bases and 3 bases, in that order; junction bases with no gene match: 14. This CDR3 is built from 19 residues.

In this sample, this clone turned up a few times. TCRdb's listed protein matches a much larger clone and diverges from this DNA's translation at residue 5, likely through a read error; the protein shown comes from the DNA. The rearrangement links TRDV2 to TRDJ3; TRDD3 agrees at 11 bases. Germline V gene sequence: CDR1 GEAIGNYY, CDR2 EKD. The trim removed 3 bases at V and 0 bases at J, leaving 9 bases unmatched. The CDR3 spans 20 residues. CDR3 sequence reads: CACDCVLGDKSSWDTRQMFF. CDR3 bases: TGTGCCTGTGACTGTGTACTGGGGGATAAGAGCTCCTGGGACACCCGACAGATGTTTTTC.

The sample holds a few counts of this clone. A far larger clone is one nucleotide away, so this likely arose from a read error. In the same sample, other DNA sequences code for this CDR3. The rearrangement uses TRDV2 and TRDJ1, with TRDD3 matching over 10 bases. The CDR3 runs 16 residues. Germline V lookup: CDR1 GEAIGNYY, CDR2 EKD. The DNA for the CDR3 is TGTGCCTGTGACATACTGGGGGATTCGTACACCGATAAGCTCATCTTT. It codes for CACDILGDSYTDKLIF.

This clone was seen more than once but under ten times. TCRdb assigns this DNA the protein of a much larger clone, which departs from its translation at residue 3; this likely reflects a read error, and the protein shown comes from translating the DNA. V gene TRDV2 combines with J gene TRDJ1; the match to TRDD3 covers 8 bases. CDR3 size: 20 residues. The germline V gene encodes CDR1 GEAIGNYY and CDR2 EKD. The CDR3: CAGDTVYFAKLGGPTDKLIF. The CDR3 nucleotides read TGTGCCGGTGACACCGTTTACTTCGCCAAACTGGGGGGCCCAACCGATAAACTCATCTTT.

Points on this clone: A read error likely explains this, since a far larger clone differs by one base. This sample also contains other DNA sequences that code for the same CDR3. The V gene is TRDV2, the J gene TRDJ1, with D perhaps assigned TRDD2 or TRDD3 (5 bases each). The CDR3 extends over 18 amino acids. Germline values: CDR1 GEAIGNYY, CDR2 EKD. Trimming left V 3 bases short and J 0 bases short, with 22 bases between. CDR3 nucleotide sequence: TGTGCCTGTGACCGGCTTCCCGGGGAAGCTCCGTACACCGATAAACTCATCTTT. This encodes CACDRLPGEAPYTDKLIF.